Below are 28 T cell receptor beta chains sequenced from a single sample in a study of memory CD4+ T cells and cytomegalovirus serostatus. Single viable CD3+CD4+CD8-CD45RO+ cells were sorted as the memory CD4+ T cells. Produced via immunoSEQ multiplex PCR; TCRdb's table is partial and in-frame only. The sample records over 25,000 clones, 76% being singletons. Sequenced input: memory CD4+ T cells from blood. All receptors come from an adult in good health and CMV-seronegative.

The chain recombines TRBV10-3 with TRBJ1-4, with D possibly being TRBD1 (6 bases). Trimming pared 2 bases from V and 3 bases from J, leaving 10 bases between. The CDR3 has 15 residues. CDR1 is ENHRY and CDR2 is SYGVKD in the germline V gene. This CDR3 is CAISEQAGANEKLFF. CDR3 sequence (DNA): TGTGCCATCAGTGAGCAGGCAGGGGCTAATGAAAAACTGTTTTTT.

V gene TRBV18 combines with J gene TRBJ2-1; TRBD2 matches 9 bases. This CDR3 region has 14 residues. V was clipped by 0 bases and J by 9 bases; unmatched bases: 3. The germline CDR1 and CDR2 sequences are KGHSH and LQKENI. The CDR3 coding sequence is TGTGCCAGCTCACCACCGGGACTAGCTGGTGAGCAGTTCTTC. Protein sequence: CASSPPGLAGEQFF.

This rearrangement joins TRBV9 to TRBJ2-7; TRBD2 matches at 10 bases. Germline V gene sequence: CDR1 SGDLS, CDR2 YYNGEE. CDR3 length: 15 residues. V gave up 0 bases and J gave up 6 bases; unmatched junction bases: 6. This CDR3 reads CASSVDLAGVGEQYF. The CDR3 DNA reads TGTGCCAGCAGCGTAGACCTAGCGGGAGTAGGCGAGCAGTACTTC.

V is TRBV7-2 and J is TRBJ2-7, with a tentative D call TRBD2 (6 bases). Germline values: CDR1 SGHTA, CDR2 FQGNSA. The CDR3 loop spans 14 amino acids. V was shortened by 0 bases and J by 7 bases, with 13 bases between the two germline ends. The chain's CDR3 is CASSLASGPLEQYF. The CDR3 nucleotides are TGTGCCAGCAGCTTAGCTAGCGGTCCCCTGGAGCAGTACTTC.

This clone is a singleton in its sample. The V gene is TRBV6-1, the J gene TRBJ1-1, with D tentatively TRBD1 (5 bases). V lost 2 bases and J 5 bases, leaving 9 bases between the germline ends. CDR3 length: 13 residues. Looked up from germline, CDR1 is MNHNS and CDR2 is SASEGT. The CDR3 loop is CASSERGQTEAFF. The DNA of the CDR3 is TGTGCCAGCAGTGAACGAGGACAAACTGAAGCTTTCTTT.

There are a few counts of this clone. The rearrangement links TRBV4-3 to TRBJ1-6; D uncertain. This CDR3 is 15 amino acids long. Germline-derived CDR1 and CDR2 are LGHNA and YSLEER. V gave up 2 bases and J gave up 6 bases, with 11 bases separating them. Here the CDR3 DNA reads TGCGCCAGCAGCCAAATTCGTGACGGTAATTCACCCCTCCACTTT. Amino acid sequence: CASSQIRDGNSPLHF.

This clone has only one observation. This chain connects TRBV7-9 to TRBJ1-4; D not resolved. Germline-derived CDR1 and CDR2 are SEHNR and FQNEAQ (reference sequence). CDR3 size: 15 residues. With 3 bases removed from V and 0 bases from J, the gap between germline ends came to 8 bases. The CDR3 DNA reads as TGTGCCAGCAGCTTTCCTGCCACAACTAATGAAAAACTGTTTTTT. Translating it yields CASSFPATTNEKLFF.

The CDR3 loop is CAWSGQTPSYGYTF. As DNA, the CDR3 is TGTGCCTGGAGTGGGCAAACCCCTAGCTATGGCTACACCTTC. The chain combines TRBV30 with TRBJ1-2; D is ambiguous. V lost 1 base, J lost 4 bases, and 13 bases lay in between. Germline values: CDR1 GTSNPN, CDR2 SVGIG (reference sequence). The CDR3 spans 14 residues. The variable domain in full, with the rest retrieved from reference TRBV30 and TRBJ1-2, is SQTIHQWPATLVQPVGSPLSLECTVEGTSNPNLYWYRQAAGRGLQLLFYSVGIGQISSEVPQNLSASRPQDRQFILSSKKLLLSDSGFYLCAWSGQTPSYGYTFGSGTRLTVV.

The CDR3 DNA reads TGTGCCAGCTCACCTGGGGCCGGGAATCAGCCCCAGCATTTT. This codes for CASSPGAGNQPQHF. This chain joins TRBV18 and TRBJ1-5, with D maybe TRBD1 (5 bases). The ends were cut back, 3 bases at V and 4 bases at J, with 10 bases in the middle. Germline V gene data show CDR1 as KGHSH and CDR2 as LQKENI. The CDR3 has 14 amino acids.

This clone was found once. Mismatch with germline at one junction end may stem from a read error. The J gene is TRBJ2-2, the V gene TRBV19, with TRBD2 identical over 7 bases. CDR3 size: 12 residues. Per the germline V gene, CDR1 is LNHDA and CDR2 is SQIVND (reference sequence). CDR3 DNA sequence: TGTGCCAGTAGTATAGACACGGGGGGGCTGTTTTTT. Its protein is CASSIDTGGLFF.

The V and J genes are TRBV7-2 and TRBJ2-7, with a tentative D call TRBD2 (6 bases). The CDR3 sequence is 15 residues long. With 1 base removed from V and 5 bases from J, the gap between germline ends came to 15 bases. The germline CDR1 and CDR2 sequences are SGHTA and FQGNSA. This chain's CDR3 is CASSLGVGVADEQYF. As DNA, the CDR3 is TGTGCCAGCAGCTTAGGGGTGGGAGTAGCGGACGAGCAGTACTTC.

The chain has TRBV28 and TRBJ2-7, with TRBD2 matching 9 bases. The V segment lost 1 base and the J segment 6 bases; nucleotides outside the gene matches: 7. The CDR3 length is 15 residues. Looked up from germline, CDR1 is MDHEN and CDR2 is SYDVKM. CDR3 DNA: TGTGCCAGCAGTTTATACATAGCGGGAGATGGCGAGCAGTACTTC. Translation: CASSLYIAGDGEQYF. The variable domain in full, completed from reference TRBV28 and TRBJ2-7, reads DVKVTQSSRYLVKRTGEKVFLECVQDMDHENMFWYRQDPGLGLRLIYFSYDVKMKEKGDIPEGYSVSREKKERFSLILESASTNQTSMYLCASSLYIAGDGEQYFGPGTRLTVT.

The chain couples TRBV6-1 to TRBJ2-5; unclear D gene. V was clipped by 3 bases and J by 5 bases, with 10 bases between them. The CDR3 is 13 residues long. Germline-derived CDR1 and CDR2 are MNHNS and SASEGT. CDR3 coding DNA: TGTGCCAGCAGTGATACCCATAGGGAGACCCAGTACTTC. This gives the protein CASSDTHRETQYF.

This clone was recorded only once. The chain links TRBV10-3 to TRBJ1-2; maybe TRBD1 (5 bases). Germline V gene sequence: CDR1 ENHRY, CDR2 SYGVKD. This CDR3 comprises 13 residues. Trimming stripped 2 bases from V and 6 bases from J, with 10 bases between. The CDR3 nucleotides are TGTGCCATCAGTGAGCGAGGGGAGGATGGCTACACCTTC. This gives the protein CAISERGEDGYTF.

V usage is TRBV6-1 and J usage is TRBJ2-7, with 9 bases lining up with TRBD2. This CDR3 is built from 13 residues. Germline V gene data show CDR1 as MNHNS and CDR2 as SASEGT. V was pared by 7 bases and J by 4 bases, with 5 bases of the junction left unmatched. In DNA, the CDR3 is TGTGCCAGCAAATTTAGCGGGAGTTACGAGCAGTACTTC. Translating it yields CASKFSGSYEQYF.

The rearrangement links TRBV5-1 to TRBJ2-1; TRBD2 aligns across 11 bases. The CDR3 consists of 14 residues. J lost 9 bases, V lost 2 bases, and 4 bases had no gene match. Germline assignment: CDR1 SGHRS and CDR2 YFSETQ. For the CDR3, the DNA is TGCGCCAGCAGCTTAAACCTAGCGGGGGGTGAGCAGTTCTTC. Translated, it gives CASSLNLAGGEQFF.

The chain uses TRBV5-1 and TRBJ2-1; perhaps TRBD2 as D (6 bases). In germline, CDR1 is SGHRS, CDR2 YFSETQ. Between the trimmed V and J ends, which lost 4 bases and 8 bases, there was a span of 10 bases. This CDR3 is 12 amino acids long. CDR3 sequence reads: CASSAGLHEQFF. The CDR3 DNA reads TGCGCCAGCAGCGCGGGACTCCATGAGCAGTTCTTC.

The V and J genes are TRBV6-1 and TRBJ2-1; 14 bases align to TRBD2. The CDR3 sequence is 15 residues long. Trimming took 5 bases from V and 10 from J; bases not matched to a gene: 7. Germline V gene lookup returns CDR1 MNHNS and CDR2 SASEGT. As DNA, the CDR3 is TGTGCCAGCAGTCAAGGACTAGCGGGAGGAAGAGAGCAGTTCTTC. Encoded protein: CASSQGLAGGREQFF.

The chain links TRBV7-6 to TRBJ2-2; no reliable D call. V shed 5 bases and J shed 0 bases, with 7 bases lying between them. The V gene's germline CDR1 is SGHVS and CDR2 FNYEAQ. The CDR3 length is 14 residues. The CDR3 sequence: CASSPAANTGELFF. In nucleotides, the CDR3 is TGTGCCAGCAGCCCGGCCGCGAACACCGGGGAGCTGTTTTTT.

The chain joins TRBV4-1 to TRBJ1-2, with TRBD1 matching 9 bases. V gave up 4 bases and J gave up 4 bases; unmatched junction bases: 10. The length of the CDR3 is 16 residues. Germline V gives CDR1 MGHRA, CDR2 YSYEKL. The CDR3 region has the DNA TGCGCCAGCAGCCTTCAGGGACAGGGACTCGGCTATGGCTACACCTTC. Protein product: CASSLQGQGLGYGYTF.

J is TRBJ2-1 and V is TRBV7-2; D not resolved. Germline CDR1 SGHTA, CDR2 FQGNSA. The CDR3 length is 12 residues. Trimming removed 6 bases from V and 9 bases from J, with 12 bases in between. The CDR3 sequence is CASSQSISEQFF. CDR3 DNA: TGTGCCAGCAGTCAAAGTATCAGTGAGCAGTTCTTC. The full variable domain, its missing parts supplied by reference TRBV7-2 and TRBJ2-1, is GAGVSQSPSNKVTEKGKDVELRCDPISGHTALYWYRQSLGQGLEFLIYFQGNSAPDKSGLPSDRFSAERTGGSVSTLTIQRTQQEDSAVYLCASSQSISEQFFGPGTRLTVL.

J is TRBJ1-4 and V is TRBV27; D gene ambiguous. V dropped 5 bases and J dropped 8 bases, with 15 bases sitting between them. The length of the CDR3 is 14 residues. Per the germline V gene, CDR1 is MNHEY and CDR2 is SMNVEV (reference sequence). The CDR3 nucleotides are TGTGCCAGCAGTCCGGGTGATATGGAGGAAAAACTGTTTTTT. Translation gives CASSPGDMEEKLFF.

This clone qualifies as medium-sized (0.01 to 0.1%). V gene TRBV19 combines with J gene TRBJ1-3; D might be TRBD1 (5 bases). The CDR3 is 12 amino acids. V gave up 10 bases and J gave up 4 bases, with 11 bases separating them. Germline V gene sequence: CDR1 LNHDA, CDR2 SQIVND (reference sequence). Here the CDR3 DNA reads TGTGCCACCTCGGGGGACGGAAACACCATATATTTT. It encodes CATSGDGNTIYF.

V is TRBV2 and J is TRBJ1-6; no reliable D call. The V end lost 5 bases, the J end lost 6 bases, and 11 bases lay between the germline ends. Germline V gene data show CDR1 as SNHLY and CDR2 as FYNNEI. CDR3 length: 14 residues. CDR3 in DNA: TGTGCCAGCAGTCGAACAGCGAGTAATTCACCCCTCCACTTT. Translation: CASSRTASNSPLHF.

This clone is deemed medium-sized. The J gene is TRBJ1-4, the V gene TRBV20-1; D not resolved. Trimming removed 5 bases at V and 7 bases at J, with 5 bases between. The CDR3 spans 10 residues. Germline V gives CDR1 DFQATT, CDR2 SNEGSKA (reference sequence). This CDR3 reads CSAHFEKLFF. For the CDR3, the DNA is TGCAGTGCTCATTTTGAAAAACTGTTTTTT.

This chain links TRBV9 with TRBJ2-1, with TRBD2 matching over 10 bases. Germline assignment: CDR1 SGDLS and CDR2 YYNGEE. J lost 5 bases, V lost 4 bases, and 15 bases had no gene match. CDR3 length: 18 amino acids. The CDR3 sequence is CASSLRSWEGLADNEQFF. The CDR3, as DNA: TGTGCCAGCAGCCTCCGTAGTTGGGAAGGACTAGCGGACAATGAGCAGTTCTTC. The full variable domain, its missing parts supplied by reference TRBV9 and TRBJ2-1, is DSGVTQTPKHLITATGQRVTLRCSPRSGDLSVYWYQQSLDQGLQFLIQYYNGEERAKGNILERFSAQQFPDLHSELNLSSLELGDSALYFCASSLRSWEGLADNEQFFGPGTRLTVL.

This clone was seen only once. J is TRBJ2-1 and V is TRBV15, with a possible D match to TRBD2 (6 bases). Germline loops: CDR1 LNHNV, CDR2 YYDKDF (reference sequence). The CDR3 length is 17 residues. With 0 bases removed from V and 5 bases from J, the gap between germline ends came to 17 bases. The CDR3 DNA reads as TGTGCCACCAGCAGAGATCTCATTGGGCGGGGCAACAATGAGCAGTTCTTC. It is translated as CATSRDLIGRGNNEQFF.

The chain uses TRBV28 and TRBJ1-1, with TRBD1 identical over 9 bases. The germline CDR1 and CDR2 sequences are MDHEN and SYDVKM. The CDR3 has 15 amino acids. The junction had 7 bases not matched to a gene; V was cut back by 7 bases and J by 1 base. The CDR3 reads CASTGPGQGNTEAFF. The CDR3 coding sequence is TGTGCCAGCACCGGACCGGGACAGGGGAACACTGAAGCTTTCTTT.